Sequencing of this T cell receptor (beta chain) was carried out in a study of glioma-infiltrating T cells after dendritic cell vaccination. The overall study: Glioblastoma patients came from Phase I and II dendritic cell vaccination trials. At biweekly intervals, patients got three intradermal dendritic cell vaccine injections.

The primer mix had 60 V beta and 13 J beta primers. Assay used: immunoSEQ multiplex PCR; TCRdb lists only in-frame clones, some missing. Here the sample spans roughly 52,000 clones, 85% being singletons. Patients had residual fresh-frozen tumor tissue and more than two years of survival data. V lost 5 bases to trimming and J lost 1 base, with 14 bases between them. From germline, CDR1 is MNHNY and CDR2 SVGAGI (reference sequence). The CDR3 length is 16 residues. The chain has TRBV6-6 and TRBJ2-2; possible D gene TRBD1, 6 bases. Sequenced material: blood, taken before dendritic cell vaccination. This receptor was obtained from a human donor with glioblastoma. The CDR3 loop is CASSTRGGVNTGELFF. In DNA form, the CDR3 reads TGTGCCAGCAGTACCAGGGGCGGTGTGAACACCGGGGAGCTGTTTTTT.